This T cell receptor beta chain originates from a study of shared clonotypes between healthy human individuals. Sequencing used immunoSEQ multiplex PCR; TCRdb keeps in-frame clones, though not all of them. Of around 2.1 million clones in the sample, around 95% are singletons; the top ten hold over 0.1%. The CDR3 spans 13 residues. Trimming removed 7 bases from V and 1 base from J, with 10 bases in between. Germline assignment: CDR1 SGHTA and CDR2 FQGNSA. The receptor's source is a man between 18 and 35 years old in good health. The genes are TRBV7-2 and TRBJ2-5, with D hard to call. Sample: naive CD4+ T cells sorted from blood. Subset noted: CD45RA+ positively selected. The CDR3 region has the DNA TGTGCCAGCACGGGCTTTTCCCAAGAGACCCAGTACTTC. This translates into CASTGFSQETQYF. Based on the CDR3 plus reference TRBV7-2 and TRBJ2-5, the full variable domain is GAGVSQSPSNKVTEKGKDVELRCDPISGHTALYWYRQSLGQGLEFLIYFQGNSAPDKSGLPSDRFSAERTGGSVSTLTIQRTQQEDSAVYLCASTGFSQETQYFGPGTRLLVL.